Listed here is a single T cell receptor (beta chain). Its antigen remains unknown. This sample stems from a study of PD-1 blockade in classical Hodgkin lymphoma. The study's findings and limits: By C4D1 there was a significant rise in CD4+ TCR diversity but not in CD8+ TCR diversity.

Time point here: cycle 4 day 1 (C4D1), after less than 7 weeks of nivolumab. Every patient was affected by relapse after autologous stem cell transplantation, while exposure to brentuximab vedotin was not uniform. The CDR3 extends over 17 amino acids. Produced via immunoSEQ multiplex PCR; TCRdb's table is partial and in-frame only. The data show about 94,000 clones, with about 92% seen just once and less than 2% held by the top ten. The gene calls are TRBV21-1 and TRBJ2-2; the table's D gene call, TRBD1, was not cross checked with the DNA. TRBV21-1 is tagged as a pseudogene. This TCR was recovered from a human donor with classical Hodgkin lymphoma. Sequences were derived from peripheral blood mononuclear cells (PBMCs), sampled before the fourth cycle of nivolumab. The CDR3 bases are TGTGCCAGCAGCACCCCGACAGGGGCGGGGGACACCGGGGAGCTGTTTTTT. As protein: CASSTPTGAGDTGELFF.